This T cell receptor beta chain is drawn from a study of CD8+ T cells in alopecia areata. Study as a whole: Tofacitinib ran 6 to 18 months, followed by 6 months off drug.

Treatment in this sample: oral pan-JAK inhibitor, 5-10 mg twice daily. Peripheral blood and lesional scalp punch biopsies were taken from alopecia areata patients. Turning to this clone: Its antigen is unidentified.

Findings and limits, study-wide: Affected scalp, especially in alopecia totalis/universalis, had a higher clonality than normal scalp did.

In each case, RNA was isolated and then reverse transcribed into cDNA as the sequencing template. Sequencing was performed with immunoSEQ multiplex PCR; in TCRdb, only in-frame clones are kept and a portion is missing. The sample records 100,000 to 150,000 clones, roughly 57% being singletons. This CDR3 region has 17 residues. CDR1 and CDR2 (germline): SGHTA, FQGTGA. V lost 5 bases to trimming and J lost 2 bases, with 16 bases between them. The sequences come from CD4+ T cells sorted from blood, collected at week 4, from a patient treated with tofacitinib. This receptor was identified in a human donor with alopecia areata. This chain uses TRBV7-3 with TRBJ2-6; the D gene is possibly TRBD1 (8 bases). CDR3 DNA sequence: TGTGCCAGCAGCCCCGGACAGGGAGGGCCTGGGGCCAACGTCCTGACTTTC. Protein sequence: CASSPGQGGPGANVLTF.